This T cell receptor beta chain was sequenced during a study of a mutant IDH1 vaccine in newly diagnosed glioma. Indicated time point: baseline, week 1 (first vaccination visit). Treatment meaning: pre-vaccination baseline after standard-of-care therapy. Trimming removed 4 bases from V and 10 bases from J; junction bases left unmatched: 12. Germline lookup yields CDR1 SEHNR and CDR2 FQNEAQ (reference sequence). There are 14 residues in the CDR3. Generated by immunoSEQ multiplex PCR, the TCRdb table keeps only in-frame clones and is missing some. The data show about 67,000 clones, around four fifths seen once.

The receptor's source is a woman between 18 and 29 years old with glioma. Some clones in this sample may be carry-over from other donors' samples. V usage is TRBV7-9 and J usage is TRBJ1-1; 7 bases map to TRBD1. The starting material was peripheral blood mononuclear cells (PBMCs), obtained from a glioma patient treated with radiotherapy, temozolomide or both. CDR3 amino acids: CASSSRGRQTGAFF. The DNA for the CDR3 is TGTGCCAGCAGCTCCAGGGGGAGACAGACGGGAGCTTTCTTT.